This record concerns one T cell receptor (beta chain) sequence. This specimen belongs to a study of cytomegalovirus exposure and HLA in healthy donors. The CDR3 length is 14 residues. Germline assignment: CDR1 LNHNV and CDR2 YYDKDF (reference sequence). Trimming cost V 1 base and J 2 bases, with 8 bases left between them. Primers: 60 Vbeta forward and 13 Jbeta reverse. Clones were read by immunoSEQ multiplex PCR, and TCRdb kept only the in-frame ones, dropping some. The sample yields more than 95,000 clones, roughly three quarters seen once. This TCR was recovered from a man under 40 in good health and CMV-seropositive. The gene calls are TRBV15 and TRBJ1-2; D gene unclear. The sample consisted of PBMCs. The CDR3 region has the DNA TGTGCCACCAGCAGAGTAGACACGAACTATGGCTACACCTTC. This translates into CATSRVDTNYGYTF. The whole variable domain, remainder taken from reference TRBV15 and TRBJ1-2, is DAMVIQNPRYQVTQFGKPVTLSCSQTLNHNVMYWYQQKSSQAPKLLFHYYDKDFNNEADTPDNFQSRRPNTSFCFLDIRSPGLGDTAMYLCATSRVDTNYGYTFGSGTRLTVV.